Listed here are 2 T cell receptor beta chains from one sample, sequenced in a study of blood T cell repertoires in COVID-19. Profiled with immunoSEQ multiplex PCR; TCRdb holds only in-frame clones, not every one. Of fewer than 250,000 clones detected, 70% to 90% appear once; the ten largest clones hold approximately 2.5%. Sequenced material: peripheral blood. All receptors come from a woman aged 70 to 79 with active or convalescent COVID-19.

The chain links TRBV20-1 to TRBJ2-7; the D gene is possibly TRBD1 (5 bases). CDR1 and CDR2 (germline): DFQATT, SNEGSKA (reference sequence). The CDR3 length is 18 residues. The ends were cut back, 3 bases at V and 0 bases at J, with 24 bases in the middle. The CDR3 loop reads CSASGAARDSHPSYEQYF. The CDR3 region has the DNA TGCAGTGCTAGTGGGGCAGCCCGCGATAGTCACCCCTCCTACGAGCAGTACTTC.

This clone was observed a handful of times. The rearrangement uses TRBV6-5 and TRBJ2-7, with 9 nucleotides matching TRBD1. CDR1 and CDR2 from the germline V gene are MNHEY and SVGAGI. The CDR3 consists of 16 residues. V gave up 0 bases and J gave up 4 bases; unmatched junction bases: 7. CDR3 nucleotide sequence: TGTGCCAGCAGTTACTCCGGGACAGGGAGTTGGTACGAGCAGTACTTC. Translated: CASSYSGTGSWYEQYF.